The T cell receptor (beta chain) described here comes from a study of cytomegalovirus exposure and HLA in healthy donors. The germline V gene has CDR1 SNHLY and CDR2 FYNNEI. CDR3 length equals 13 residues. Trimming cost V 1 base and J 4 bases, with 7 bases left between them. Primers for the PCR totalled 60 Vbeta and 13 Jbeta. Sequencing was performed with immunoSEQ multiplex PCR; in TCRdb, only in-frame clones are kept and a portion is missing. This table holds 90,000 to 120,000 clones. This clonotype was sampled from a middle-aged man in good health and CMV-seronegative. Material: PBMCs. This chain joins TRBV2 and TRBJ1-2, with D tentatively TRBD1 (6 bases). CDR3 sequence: CASSEEGVYGYTF. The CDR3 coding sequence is TGTGCCAGCAGTGAAGAGGGGGTCTATGGCTACACCTTC.